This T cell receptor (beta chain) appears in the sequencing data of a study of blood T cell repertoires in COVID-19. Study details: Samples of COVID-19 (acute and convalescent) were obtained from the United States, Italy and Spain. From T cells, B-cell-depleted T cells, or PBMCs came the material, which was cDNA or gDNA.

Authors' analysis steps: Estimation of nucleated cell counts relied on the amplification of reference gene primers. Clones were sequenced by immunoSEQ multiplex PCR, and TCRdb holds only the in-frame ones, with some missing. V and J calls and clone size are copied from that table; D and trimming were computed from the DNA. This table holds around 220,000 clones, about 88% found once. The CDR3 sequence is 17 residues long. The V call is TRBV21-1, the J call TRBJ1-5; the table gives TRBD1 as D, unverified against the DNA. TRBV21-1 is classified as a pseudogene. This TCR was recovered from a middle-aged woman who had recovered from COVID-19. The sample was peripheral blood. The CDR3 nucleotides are TGTGCCAGCCGGTTAACAGGAGTGGACCTTTTCAATCAGCCCCAGCATTTT. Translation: CASRLTGVDLFNQPQHF.